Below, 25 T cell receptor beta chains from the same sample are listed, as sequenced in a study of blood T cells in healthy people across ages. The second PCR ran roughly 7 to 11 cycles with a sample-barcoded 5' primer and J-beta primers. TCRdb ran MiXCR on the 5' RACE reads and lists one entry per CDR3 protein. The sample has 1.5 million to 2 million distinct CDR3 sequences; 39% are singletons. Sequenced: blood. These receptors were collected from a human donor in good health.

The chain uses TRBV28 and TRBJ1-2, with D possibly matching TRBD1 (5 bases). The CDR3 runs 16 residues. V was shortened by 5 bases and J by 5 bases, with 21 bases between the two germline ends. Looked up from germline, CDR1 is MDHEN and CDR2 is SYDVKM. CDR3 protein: CASSPVGAAGLYGYTF. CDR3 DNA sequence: TGTGCCAGCAGTCCCGTCGGGGCAGCCGGTTTATATGGCTACACCTTC.

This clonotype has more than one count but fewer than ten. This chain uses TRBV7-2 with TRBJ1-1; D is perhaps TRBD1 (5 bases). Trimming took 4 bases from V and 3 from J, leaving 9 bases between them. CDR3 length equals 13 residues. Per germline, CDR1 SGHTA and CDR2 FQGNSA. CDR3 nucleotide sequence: TGTGCCAGCAGCTGGGGGGAAGACACTGAAGCTTTCTTT. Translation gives CASSWGEDTEAFF.

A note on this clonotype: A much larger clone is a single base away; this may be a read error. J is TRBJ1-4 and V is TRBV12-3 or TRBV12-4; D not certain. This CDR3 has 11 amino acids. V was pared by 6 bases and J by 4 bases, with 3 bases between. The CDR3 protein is CASRFNEKLFF. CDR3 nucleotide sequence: TGTGCCAGCAGGTTTAATGAAAAACTGTTTTTT.

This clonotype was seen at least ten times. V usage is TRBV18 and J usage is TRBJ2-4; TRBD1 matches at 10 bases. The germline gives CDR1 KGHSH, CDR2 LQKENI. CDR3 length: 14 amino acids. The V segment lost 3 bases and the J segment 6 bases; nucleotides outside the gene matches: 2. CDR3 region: CASSPGQGINIQYF. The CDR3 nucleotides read TGTGCCAGCTCACCGGGACAGGGGATAAACATTCAGTACTTC.

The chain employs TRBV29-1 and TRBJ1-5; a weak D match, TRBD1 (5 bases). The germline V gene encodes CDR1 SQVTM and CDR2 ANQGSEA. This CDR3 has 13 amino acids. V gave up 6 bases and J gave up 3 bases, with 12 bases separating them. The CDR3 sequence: CSVGQGYNQPQHF. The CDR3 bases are TGCAGCGTGGGGCAGGGATACAATCAGCCCCAGCATTTT.

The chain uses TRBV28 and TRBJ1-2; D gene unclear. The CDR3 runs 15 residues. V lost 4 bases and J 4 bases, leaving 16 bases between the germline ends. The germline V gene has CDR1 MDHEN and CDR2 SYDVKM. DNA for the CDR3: TGTGCCAGCAGTTCCCACCGGTGGGGAGGCTATGGCTACACCTTC. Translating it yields CASSSHRWGGYGYTF.

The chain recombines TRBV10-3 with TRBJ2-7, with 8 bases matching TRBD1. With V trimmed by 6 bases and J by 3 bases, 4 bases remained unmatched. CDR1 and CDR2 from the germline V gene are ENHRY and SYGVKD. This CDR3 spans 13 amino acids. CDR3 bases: TGTGCCATCAGGACCGGACAGGGCTACGAGCAGTACTTC. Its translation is CAIRTGQGYEQYF.

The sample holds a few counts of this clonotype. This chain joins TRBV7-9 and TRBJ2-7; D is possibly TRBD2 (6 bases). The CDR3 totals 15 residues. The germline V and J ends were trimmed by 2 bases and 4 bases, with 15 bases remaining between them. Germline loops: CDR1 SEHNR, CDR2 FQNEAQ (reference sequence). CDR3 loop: CASSLLVAGRYEQYF. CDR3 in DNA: TGTGCCAGCAGCTTACTTGTTGCGGGGAGGTACGAGCAGTACTTC.

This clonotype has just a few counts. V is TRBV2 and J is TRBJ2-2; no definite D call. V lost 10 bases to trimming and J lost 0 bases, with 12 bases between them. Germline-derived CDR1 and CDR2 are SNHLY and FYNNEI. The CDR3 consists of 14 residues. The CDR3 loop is CATTFNANTGELFF. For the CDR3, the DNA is TGTGCCACCACCTTCAACGCGAACACCGGGGAGCTGTTTTTT.

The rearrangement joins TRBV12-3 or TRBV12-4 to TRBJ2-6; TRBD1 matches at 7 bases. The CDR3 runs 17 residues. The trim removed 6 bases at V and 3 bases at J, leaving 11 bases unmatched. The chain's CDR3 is CASSWFGTAIGANVLTF. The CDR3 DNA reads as TGTGCCAGCAGCTGGTTCGGGACAGCGATTGGGGCCAACGTCCTGACTTTC.

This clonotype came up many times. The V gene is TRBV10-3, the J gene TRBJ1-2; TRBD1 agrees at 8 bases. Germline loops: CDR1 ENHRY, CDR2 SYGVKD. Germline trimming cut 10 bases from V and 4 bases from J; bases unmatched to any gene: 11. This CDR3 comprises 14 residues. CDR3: CATEELGTGYGYTF. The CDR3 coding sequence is TGTGCCACCGAGGAACTGGGGACAGGCTATGGCTACACCTTC.

The CDR3 nucleotides read TGCAGTGCTAGGATGACCTCCACCAGTGAGCAGTACTTC. Amino acid sequence: CSARMTSTSEQYF. V is TRBV20-1 and J is TRBJ2-4; no firm D call. The germline V gene has CDR1 DFQATT and CDR2 SNEGSKA (reference sequence). CDR3 length: 13 residues. V was trimmed by 3 bases and J by 13 bases, leaving 19 bases between them.

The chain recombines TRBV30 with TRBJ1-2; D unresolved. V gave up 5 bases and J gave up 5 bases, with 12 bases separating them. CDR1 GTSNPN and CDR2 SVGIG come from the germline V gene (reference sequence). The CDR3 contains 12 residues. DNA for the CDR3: TGTGCCTGGTTCGGGGTTCGATATGGCTACACCTTC. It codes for CAWFGVRYGYTF.

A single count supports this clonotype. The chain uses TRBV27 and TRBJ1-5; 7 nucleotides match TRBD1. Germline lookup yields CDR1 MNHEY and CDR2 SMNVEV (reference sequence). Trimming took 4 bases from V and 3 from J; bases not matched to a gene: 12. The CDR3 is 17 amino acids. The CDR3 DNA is TGTGCCAGCAGTTCCCTCGAGGGGGCCCTCGACAATCAGCCCCAGCATTTT. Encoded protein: CASSSLEGALDNQPQHF.

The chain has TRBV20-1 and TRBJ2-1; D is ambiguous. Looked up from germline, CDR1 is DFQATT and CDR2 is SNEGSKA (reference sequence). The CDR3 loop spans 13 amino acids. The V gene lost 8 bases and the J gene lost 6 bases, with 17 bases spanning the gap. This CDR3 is CSSPSGFSNEQFF. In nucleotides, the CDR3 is TGCAGTTCCCCCTCAGGATTCTCCAATGAGCAGTTCTTC.

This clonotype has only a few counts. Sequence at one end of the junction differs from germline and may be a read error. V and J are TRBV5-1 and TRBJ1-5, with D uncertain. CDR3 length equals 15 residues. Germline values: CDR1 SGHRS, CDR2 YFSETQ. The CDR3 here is CASSLSTDSNQPRHF. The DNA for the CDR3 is TGCGCCAGCAGCTTGTCAACGGATAGCAATCAGCCCCGGCATTTT.

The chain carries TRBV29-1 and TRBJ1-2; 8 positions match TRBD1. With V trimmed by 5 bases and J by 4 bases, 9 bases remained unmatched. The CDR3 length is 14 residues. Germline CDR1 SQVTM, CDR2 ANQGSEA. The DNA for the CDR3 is TGCAGCGTTAATTTACAGGGGGACTCCTATGGCTACACCTTC. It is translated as CSVNLQGDSYGYTF.

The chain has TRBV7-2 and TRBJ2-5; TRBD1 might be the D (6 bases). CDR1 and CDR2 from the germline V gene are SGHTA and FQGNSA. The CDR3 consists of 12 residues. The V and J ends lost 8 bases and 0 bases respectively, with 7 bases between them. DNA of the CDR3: TGTGCCAGCGGACAGTACCAAGAGACCCAGTACTTC. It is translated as CASGQYQETQYF. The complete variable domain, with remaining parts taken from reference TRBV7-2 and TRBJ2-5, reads GAGVSQSPSNKVTEKGKDVELRCDPISGHTALYWYRQSLGQGLEFLIYFQGNSAPDKSGLPSDRFSAERTGGSVSTLTIQRTQQEDSAVYLCASGQYQETQYFGPGTRLLVL.

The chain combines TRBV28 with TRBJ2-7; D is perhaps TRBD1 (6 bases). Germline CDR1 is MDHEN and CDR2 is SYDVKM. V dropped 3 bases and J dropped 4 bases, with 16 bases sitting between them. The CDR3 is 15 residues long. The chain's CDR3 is CASSFEGRGTYEQYF. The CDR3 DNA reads TGTGCCAGCAGTTTCGAGGGCAGGGGTACTTACGAGCAGTACTTC.

Written as DNA, the CDR3 is TGTGCCAGCAGCTCCGATATCGGACTAGCGGGGGGGCCATCCTACAATGAGCAGTTCTTC. Translation: CASSSDIGLAGGPSYNEQFF. This rearrangement joins TRBV7-9 to TRBJ2-1, with TRBD2 matching 15 bases. The CDR3 runs 20 residues. The J segment lost 1 base and the V segment lost 4 bases, leaving 11 bases of the junction unmatched. Germline V gene sequence: CDR1 SEHNR, CDR2 FQNEAQ (reference sequence).

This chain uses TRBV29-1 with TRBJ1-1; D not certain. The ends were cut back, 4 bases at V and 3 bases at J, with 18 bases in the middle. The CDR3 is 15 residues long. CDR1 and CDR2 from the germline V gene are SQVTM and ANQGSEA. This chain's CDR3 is CSVAPRVSTDTEAFF. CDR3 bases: TGCAGCGTTGCCCCGCGAGTTTCCACGGACACTGAAGCTTTCTTT.

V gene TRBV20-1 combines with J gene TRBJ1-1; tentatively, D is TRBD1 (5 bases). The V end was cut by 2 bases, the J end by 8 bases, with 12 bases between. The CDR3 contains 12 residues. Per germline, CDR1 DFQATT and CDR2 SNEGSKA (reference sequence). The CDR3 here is CSARWGGDEAFF. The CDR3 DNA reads TGCAGTGCTAGATGGGGGGGGGACGAAGCTTTCTTT.

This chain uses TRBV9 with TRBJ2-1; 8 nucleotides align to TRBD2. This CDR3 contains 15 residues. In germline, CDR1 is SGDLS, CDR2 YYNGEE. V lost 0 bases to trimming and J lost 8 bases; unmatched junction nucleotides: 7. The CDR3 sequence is CASSVGSGGSYEQFF. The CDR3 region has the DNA TGTGCCAGCAGCGTAGGAAGCGGGGGTTCCTATGAGCAGTTCTTC.

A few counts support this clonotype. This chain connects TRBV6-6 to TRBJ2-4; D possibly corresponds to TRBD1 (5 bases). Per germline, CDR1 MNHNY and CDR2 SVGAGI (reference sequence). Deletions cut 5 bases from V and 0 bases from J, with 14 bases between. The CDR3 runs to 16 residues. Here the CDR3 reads CASSTGSIIAKNIQYF. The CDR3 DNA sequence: TGTGCCAGCAGTACAGGCAGTATTATAGCCAAAAACATTCAGTACTTC.

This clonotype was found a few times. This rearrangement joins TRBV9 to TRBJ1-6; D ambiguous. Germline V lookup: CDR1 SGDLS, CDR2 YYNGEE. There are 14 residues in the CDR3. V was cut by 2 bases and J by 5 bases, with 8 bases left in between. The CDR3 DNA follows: TGTGCCAGCAGCGTCGCCCCGAATAATTCACCCCTCCACTTT. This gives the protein CASSVAPNNSPLHF. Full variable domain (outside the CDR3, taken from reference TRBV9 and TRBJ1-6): DSGVTQTPKHLITATGQRVTLRCSPRSGDLSVYWYQQSLDQGLQFLIQYYNGEERAKGNILERFSAQQFPDLHSELNLSSLELGDSALYFCASSVAPNNSPLHFGNGTRLTVT.